These T cell receptor beta chains were read from a single sample in a study of beta chain features in type 1 diabetes. Profiling relied on immunoSEQ multiplex PCR, and the TCRdb table lists in-frame clones only, not all of them. The profile shows 250,000 to 300,000 clones, about 8.5% of them singletons. Sequencing was done on a sample of central memory CD4+ T cells from blood. All receptors derive from a woman younger than 35 in good health. Both conserved end residues are part of each CDR3. A D gene is named only where the DNA matches it firmly.

j_call d_call v_call cdr3_aa
TRBJ2-1 TRBD2 TRBV7-2 CASSSTSFSGNYEQFF
TRBJ1-5 NA TRBV10-3 CAISHSTGSDQPQHF
TRBJ2-1 TRBD2 TRBV4-3 CASSGTNDNEQFF
TRBJ1-1 NA TRBV12-5 CASGRGGRTEAFF
TRBJ2-5 TRBD2 TRBV9 CASSEVLTSGVETQYF
TRBJ2-7 NA TRBV5-4 CASSLKGTGYEQYF
TRBJ2-3 TRBD2 TRBV27 CASRGTSGKPDTQYF
TRBJ1-6 NA TRBV6-5 CASSVSQALHF
TRBJ2-1 TRBD1 TRBV12-5 CASGLGQGMDEQFF
TRBJ1-6 NA TRBV7-2 CASSPGPSSYNSPLHF
TRBJ1-5 TRBD1 TRBV4-3 CASSHPYGGQGKSNQPQHF
TRBJ2-1 NA TRBV4-3 CASSQGAGSYNEQFF
TRBJ2-3 NA TRBV5-1 CASSSRPEGTDTQYF
TRBJ1-4 TRBD1 TRBV7-9 CASSMGQGYEKLFF
TRBJ2-2 NA TRBV2 CASRPRTGRETGELFF
TRBJ1-1 NA TRBV6-6 CASSPAIIYTEAFF
TRBJ2-5 NA TRBV20-1 CGSGPGETQYF
TRBJ2-4 TRBD1 TRBV5-6 CASSLNHGTGKNIQYF